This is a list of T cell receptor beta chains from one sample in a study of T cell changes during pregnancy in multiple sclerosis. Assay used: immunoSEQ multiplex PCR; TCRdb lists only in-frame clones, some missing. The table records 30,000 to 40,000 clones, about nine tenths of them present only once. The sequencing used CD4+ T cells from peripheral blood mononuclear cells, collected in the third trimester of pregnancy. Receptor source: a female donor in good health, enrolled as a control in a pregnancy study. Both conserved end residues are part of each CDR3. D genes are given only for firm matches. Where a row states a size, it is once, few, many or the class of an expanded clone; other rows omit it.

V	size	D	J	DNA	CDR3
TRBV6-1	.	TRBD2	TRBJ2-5	TGTGCCAGCAGTGAAAACGGGGGGGCCTTGGTGACCCAGTACTTC	CASSENGGALVTQYF
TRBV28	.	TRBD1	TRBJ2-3	TGTGCCAGTAAGCTTGGGACAGGGGGACGGAATACGCAGTATTTT	CASKLGTGGRNTQYF
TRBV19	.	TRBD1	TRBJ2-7	TGTGCCAGTGCCGACAGGGGGGGTCCCTACGAGCAGTACTTC	CASADRGGPYEQYF
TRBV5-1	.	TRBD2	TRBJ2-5	TGCGCCAGCAGCTCGGGGGGGCGGACATACTCAGGGACCCAGTACTTC	CASSSGGRTYSGTQYF
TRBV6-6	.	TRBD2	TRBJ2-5	TGTGCCAGCAGTTTCTTAGCGGGAGTTCAAGAGACCCAGTACTTC	CASSFLAGVQETQYF
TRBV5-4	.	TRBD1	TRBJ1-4	TGTGCCAGCAGCTTAGGGGACAGGGGAGGCTTAATGAAGGTGGTGTTTTTT	CASSLGDRGGLMKVVFF
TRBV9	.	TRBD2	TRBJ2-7	TGTGCCAGCAGCGTGTCTAGCGGCCCCTACGAGCAGTACTTC	CASSVSSGPYEQYF
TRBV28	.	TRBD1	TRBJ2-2	TGTGCCAGCAGTTTGACAGGGGACACCGGGGAGCTGTTTTTT	CASSLTGDTGELFF
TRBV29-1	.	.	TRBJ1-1	TGCACTGGGCGCCTGAACACTGAAGCTTTCTTT	CTGRLNTEAFF
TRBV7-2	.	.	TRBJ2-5	TGTGCCAGCAGCTTACAACAGGTAGAGACCCAGTACTTC	CASSLQQVETQYF
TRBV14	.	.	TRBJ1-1	TGTGCCAGCAGCCAAGTGAGGTACGGGGGCACTGAAGCTTTCTTT	CASSQVRYGGTEAFF
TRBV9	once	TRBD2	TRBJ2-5	TGTGCCAGCAGCGTAGAAGCGGGGGGGCCGGAGACCCAGTACTTC	CASSVEAGGPETQYF
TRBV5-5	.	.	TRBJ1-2	TGTGCCAGCAGCTTGTTGGGGGGGGAGTTCTCGGATGGCTACACCTTC	CASSLLGGEFSDGYTF
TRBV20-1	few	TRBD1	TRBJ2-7	TGCAGTGGTGGACAGGGGGACGAGCAGTACTTC	CSGGQGDEQYF
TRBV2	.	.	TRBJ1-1	TGTGCCAGCAGCCCACAGGGGAACACTGAAGCTTTCTTT	CASSPQGNTEAFF
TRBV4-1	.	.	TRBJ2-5	TGCGCCAGCAGCCACCCCCGGGACACTTTATACTTC	CASSHPRDTLYF
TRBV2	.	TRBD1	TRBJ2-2	TGTGCCAGCAGTGGACAGGGGCACACCGGGGAGCTGTTTTTT	CASSGQGHTGELFF
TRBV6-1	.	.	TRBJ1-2	TGTGCCAGCAGCGGGCAAGCGGGTTGGTCTGGCTACACCTTC	CASSGQAGWSGYTF
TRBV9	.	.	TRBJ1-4	TGTGCCAGCAGCCCCGGATGGAGTGAAAAACTGTTTTTT	CASSPGWSEKLFF
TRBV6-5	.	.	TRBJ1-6	TGTGCCAGCAGTTACCAAAAAGGGGGTTCACCCCTCCACTTT	CASSYQKGGSPLHF
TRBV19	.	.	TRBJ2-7	TGTGCCAGTAGTATACGGCAGGCCTACTCCTACGAGCAGTACTTC	CASSIRQAYSYEQYF
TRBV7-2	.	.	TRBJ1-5	TGTGCCAGCAGCTTAGGGGGGGGAAGCAATCAGCCCCAGCATTTT	CASSLGGGSNQPQHF
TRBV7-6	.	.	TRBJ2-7	TGTGCCAGCAGCCGCGACTTTAGCTCCTACGAGCAGTACTTC	CASSRDFSSYEQYF
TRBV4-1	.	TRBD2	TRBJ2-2	TGCGCCAGCAGCCAAGTTCCAAGCGGGAGAAGGGTCGGGGAGCTGTTTTTT	CASSQVPSGRRVGELFF
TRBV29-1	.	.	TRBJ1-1	TGCAGCGCCGGGGGGTTTGCAGGGGTTCACACTGAAGCTTTCTTT	CSAGGFAGVHTEAFF
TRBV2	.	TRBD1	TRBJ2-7	TGTGCCGGCCGGGAACAGGGGGTGGACGAGCAGTACTTC	CAGREQGVDEQYF
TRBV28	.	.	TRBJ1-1	TGTGCCAGCAGTATATACCAGGGTCGGACTGAAGCTTTCTTT	CASSIYQGRTEAFF
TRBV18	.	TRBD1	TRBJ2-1	TGTGCCAGCTCAACGAAGGGGGCCTTGTTTGACAATGAGCAGTTCTTC	CASSTKGALFDNEQFF
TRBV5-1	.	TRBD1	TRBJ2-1	TGCGCCAGCAACCCGGGACAGAGCTACAATGAGCAGTTCTTC	CASNPGQSYNEQFF
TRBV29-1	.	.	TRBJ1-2	TGCAGCGCTGTGGAGGGATTTGGCGGCTACACCTTC	CSAVEGFGGYTF
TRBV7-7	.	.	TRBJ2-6	TGTGCCAGCAGCTTGCATTTGCCACAAAGTCGGGCCAACGTCCTGACTTTC	CASSLHLPQSRANVLTF
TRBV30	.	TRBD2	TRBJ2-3	TGTGCCTGGACTAGCGGGGATTTCACAGATACGCAGTATTTT	CAWTSGDFTDTQYF
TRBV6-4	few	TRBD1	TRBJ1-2	TGTGCCAGCAGAACCGCTCCAGGGGGCTATGGCTACACCTTC	CASRTAPGGYGYTF
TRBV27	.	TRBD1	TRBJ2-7	TGTGCCAGCAGTTTATCGGGACAGGGGGGCGAGCAGTACTTC	CASSLSGQGGEQYF
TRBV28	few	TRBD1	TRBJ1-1	TGTGCCAGCGTCGAGGGGGCGGCCAACATCTTAGAAGCTTTCTTT	CASVEGAANILEAFF
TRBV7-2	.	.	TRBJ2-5	TGTGCCAGCAGCTTAGTCGGGCTCGGGGGAGAGACCCAGTACTTC	CASSLVGLGGETQYF
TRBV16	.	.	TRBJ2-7	TGTGCCAGCAGCCAATTGGCGGGGTCGCCCCCCTACGAGCAGTACTTC	CASSQLAGSPPYEQYF
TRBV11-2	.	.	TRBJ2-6	TGTGCCAGCAGCTTACCGACAGGTTCTGGGGCCAACGTCCTGACTTTC	CASSLPTGSGANVLTF
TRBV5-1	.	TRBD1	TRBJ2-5	TGCGCCAGCAGCCCAATCGGGACAGGGGGATGGGAGACCCAGTACTTC	CASSPIGTGGWETQYF
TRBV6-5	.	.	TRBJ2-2	TGTGCCAGCTGGGGGGGGACATGGACCGGGGAGCTGTTTTTT	CASWGGTWTGELFF
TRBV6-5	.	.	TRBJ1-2	TGTGCCAGCAGTTCCACCCTTGGGGGGTCCTATGGCTACACCTTC	CASSSTLGGSYGYTF
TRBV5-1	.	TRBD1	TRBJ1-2	TGCGCCAGCAGCTTCGACAGGGCCGGCTACACCTTC	CASSFDRAGYTF
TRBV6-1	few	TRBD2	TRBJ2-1	TGTGCCAGCAGTGAAGGGACTAGCGGATCTAATGAGCAGTTCTTC	CASSEGTSGSNEQFF
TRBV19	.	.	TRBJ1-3	TGTGCCAGTTGTAGGGGGGGCTCTGGAAACACCATATATTTT	CASCRGGSGNTIYF
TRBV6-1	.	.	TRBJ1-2	TGTGCCAGCAGTGGGGGCCTCCCGGGTCGCTACACCTTC	CASSGGLPGRYTF
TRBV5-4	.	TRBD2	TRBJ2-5	TGTGCCAGCAGCTTGCCAGGTGTAGCGGGACAAGAGACCCAGTACTTC	CASSLPGVAGQETQYF
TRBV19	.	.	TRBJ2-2	TGTGCCAGTAGAGCACAGGTCCGTGCCGGGGAGCTGTTTTTT	CASRAQVRAGELFF
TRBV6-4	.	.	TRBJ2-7	TGTGCCAGCAGCCCCCGTGGGGCGAGCTACGAGCAGTACTTC	CASSPRGASYEQYF
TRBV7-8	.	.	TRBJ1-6	TGTGCCAGCAGCTTAGAACGTTTCGGTTCACCCCTCCACTTT	CASSLERFGSPLHF
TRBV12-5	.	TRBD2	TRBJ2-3	TGTGCTAGTGGTTTGGCCGGGACTAGCGGGGGGGCCACAGATACGCAGTATTTT	CASGLAGTSGGATDTQYF